The present entry profiles one T cell receptor (beta chain) with its context. This sample was included in a study of blood T cell repertoires in COVID-19. Looking at the study overall: Italy, Spain and the United States were the sources of the convalescent and acute COVID-19 samples. PBMCs, B-cell-depleted T cells, or T cells were the source of the cDNA or gDNA that made up the material.

In the original analysis: Reference gene primer amplification yielded estimated nucleated cell counts. The repertoire was sequenced with immunoSEQ multiplex PCR; TCRdb's copy has only in-frame clones and lacks some. D and trimming come from the DNA, and the V and J calls and clone size come from that table. Among tens of thousands of clones listed, about 85% were seen once. The V gene lost 0 bases and the J gene lost 0 bases, with 9 bases spanning the gap. This CDR3 contains 16 residues. The germline CDR1 and CDR2 sequences are MNHEY and SMNVEV (reference sequence). The chain carries TRBV27 and TRBJ1-5, with D unresolved. This clonotype was sampled from an elderly man with acute or convalescent COVID-19. The sequencing input was peripheral blood. Here the CDR3 DNA reads TGTGCCAGCAGTTTATCGAGAGTTAATAGCAATCAGCCCCAGCATTTT. Amino acid sequence: CASSLSRVNSNQPQHF.